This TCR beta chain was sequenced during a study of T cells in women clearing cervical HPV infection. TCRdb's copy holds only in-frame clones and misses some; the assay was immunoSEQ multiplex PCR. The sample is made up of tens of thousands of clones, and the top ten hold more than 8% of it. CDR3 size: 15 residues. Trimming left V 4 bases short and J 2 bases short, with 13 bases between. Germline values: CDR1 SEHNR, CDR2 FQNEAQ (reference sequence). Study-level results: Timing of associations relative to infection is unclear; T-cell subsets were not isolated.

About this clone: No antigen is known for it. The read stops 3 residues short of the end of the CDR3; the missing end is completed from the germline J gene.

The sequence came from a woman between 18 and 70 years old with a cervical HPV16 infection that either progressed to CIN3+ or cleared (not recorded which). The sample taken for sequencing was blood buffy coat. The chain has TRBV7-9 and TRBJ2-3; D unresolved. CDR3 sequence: CASSSREAPTDTQYF. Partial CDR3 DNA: TGTGCCAGCAGCTCAAGAGAGGCCCCCACAGATACG.